This TCR beta chain was captured by sequencing in a study of blood T cells in healthy people across ages. Next came a second PCR, run for about 6 to 12 cycles, which used a sample-barcoded 5' primer along with a J-beta primer mix. TCRdb reanalysed the 5' RACE reads using MiXCR and keeps one entry per CDR3 protein. The sample carries about 1.6 million distinct CDR3 sequences, almost 35% recorded once. Trimming left V 0 bases short and J 10 bases short, with 31 bases between. The CDR3 is made up of 19 amino acids. Per germline, CDR1 MGHRA and CDR2 YSYEKL. Russia was home to the donors, healthy Caucasian individuals aged about 6 to 90. This clonotype came up a few times.

V and J are TRBV4-1 and TRBJ2-7; tentative D call: TRBD1 (8 bases). Sequencing used blood. The receptor was derived from a woman aged 25 to 39 in good health. DNA for the CDR3: TGCGCCAGCAGCCAAGACGGCAGGGGGCGCGGGGGAAGACTAGGGTCCCAGTACTTC. This encodes CASSQDGRGRGGRLGSQYF.